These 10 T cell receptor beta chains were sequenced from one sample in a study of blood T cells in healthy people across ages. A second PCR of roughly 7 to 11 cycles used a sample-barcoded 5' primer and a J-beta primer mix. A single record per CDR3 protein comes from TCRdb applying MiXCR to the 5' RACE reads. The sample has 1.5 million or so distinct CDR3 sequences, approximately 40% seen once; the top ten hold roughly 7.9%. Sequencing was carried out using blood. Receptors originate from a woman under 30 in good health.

The CDR3 sequence is CSARVAAQLTDTQYF. The CDR3 region has the DNA TGCAGTGCTAGGGTAGCGGCACAACTCACAGATACGCAGTATTTT. The chain joins TRBV20-1 to TRBJ2-3; possible D gene TRBD2, 6 bases. The V end lost 3 bases, the J end lost 2 bases, and 15 bases lay between the germline ends. This CDR3 comprises 15 residues. CDR1 and CDR2 (germline): DFQATT, SNEGSKA (reference sequence).

CDR3 amino acids: CSARDPSGTDLNTEAFF. CDR3 DNA: TGCAGTGCTAGAGACCCCTCGGGGACAGACTTAAACACTGAAGCTTTCTTT. V usage is TRBV20-1 and J usage is TRBJ1-1; 7 nucleotides align to TRBD1. Germline V gene lookup returns CDR1 DFQATT and CDR2 SNEGSKA (reference sequence). V was pared by 0 bases and J by 2 bases, with 12 bases of the junction left unmatched. The CDR3 covers 17 residues.

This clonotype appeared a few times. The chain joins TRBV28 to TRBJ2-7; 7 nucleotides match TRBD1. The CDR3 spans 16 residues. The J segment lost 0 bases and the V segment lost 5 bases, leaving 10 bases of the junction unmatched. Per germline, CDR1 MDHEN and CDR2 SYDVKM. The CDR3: CASSRTPGQSSYEQYF. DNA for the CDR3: TGTGCCAGCAGTCGGACTCCGGGACAGAGCTCCTACGAGCAGTACTTC.

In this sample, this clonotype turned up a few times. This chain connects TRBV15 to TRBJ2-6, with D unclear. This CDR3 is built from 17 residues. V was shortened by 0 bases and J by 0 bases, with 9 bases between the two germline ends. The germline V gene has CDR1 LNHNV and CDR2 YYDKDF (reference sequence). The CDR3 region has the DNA TGTGCCACCAGCAGAGAGGGCATCAGCTCTGGGGCCAACGTCCTGACTTTC. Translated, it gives CATSREGISSGANVLTF.

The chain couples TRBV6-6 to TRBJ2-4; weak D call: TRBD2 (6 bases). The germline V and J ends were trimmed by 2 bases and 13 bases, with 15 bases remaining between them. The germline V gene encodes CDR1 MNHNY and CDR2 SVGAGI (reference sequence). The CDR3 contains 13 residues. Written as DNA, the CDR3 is TGTGCCAGCAGTTACATCGGGACTGAAGGGCAGTACTTC. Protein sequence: CASSYIGTEGQYF.

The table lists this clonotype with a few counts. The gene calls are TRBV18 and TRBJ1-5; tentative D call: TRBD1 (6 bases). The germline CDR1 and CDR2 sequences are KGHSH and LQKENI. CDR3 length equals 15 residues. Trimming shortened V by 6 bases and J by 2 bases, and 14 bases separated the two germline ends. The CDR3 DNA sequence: TGTGCCAGCTCTCCCGGGGCAGGGGGCAATCAGCCCCAGCATTTT. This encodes CASSPGAGGNQPQHF.

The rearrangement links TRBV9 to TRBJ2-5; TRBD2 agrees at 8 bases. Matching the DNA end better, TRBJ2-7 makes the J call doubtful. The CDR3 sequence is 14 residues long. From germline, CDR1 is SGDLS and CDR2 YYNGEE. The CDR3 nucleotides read TGTGCCAGCAGCGTCCGAGCGGGAGACTACGAGCAGTACTTC. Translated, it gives CASSVRAGDYEQYF.

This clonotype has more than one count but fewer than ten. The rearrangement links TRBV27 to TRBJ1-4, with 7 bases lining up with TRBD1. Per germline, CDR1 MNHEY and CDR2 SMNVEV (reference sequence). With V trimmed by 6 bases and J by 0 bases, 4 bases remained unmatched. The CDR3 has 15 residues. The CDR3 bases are TGTGCCAGCAGCCGCACAGGGGCAACTAATGAAAAACTGTTTTTT. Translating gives CASSRTGATNEKLFF.

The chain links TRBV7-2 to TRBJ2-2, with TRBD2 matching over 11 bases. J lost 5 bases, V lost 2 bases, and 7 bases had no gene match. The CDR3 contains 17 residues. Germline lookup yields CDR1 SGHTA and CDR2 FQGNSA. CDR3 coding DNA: TGTGCCAGCAGCTTATCCCTAGCGGGGGGTCGAACCGGGGAGCTGTTTTTT. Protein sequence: CASSLSLAGGRTGELFF.

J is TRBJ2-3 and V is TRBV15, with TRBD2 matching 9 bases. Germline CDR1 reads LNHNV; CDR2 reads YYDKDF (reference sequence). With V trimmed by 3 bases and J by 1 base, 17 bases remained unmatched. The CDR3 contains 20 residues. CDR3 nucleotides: TGTGCCACCAGCAGGTTCCCCGTGACTAGCGGTTTTGCCGGCACAGATACGCAGTATTTT. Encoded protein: CATSRFPVTSGFAGTDTQYF.